Below, one TCR beta chain is given with its context. This clonotype was counted only a few times. There is no known antigen for this receptor. Nothing much larger sits one base from this clone, and base qualities are not available. From its cysteine to its phenylalanine, the CDR3 spans 13 amino acids. Only the CDR3 part of the read is kept: 39 bases, read in frame from the first base. V and J lose 6 bases and 3 bases, and a span of 11 bases separates them. From the germline V gene (reference sequence), CDR1 is MNHNY and CDR2 is SVGAGI. The sample is drawn from a study of CD8 T cells in ankylosing spondylitis (TCRdb year 2017). In the study overall: T cell receptor beta repertoires were profiled in healthy donors and ankylosing spondylitis patients so that disease-linked TCR variants could be found. Peripheral blood was sampled, and synovial fluid was additionally collected from ankylosing spondylitis patients. In total, the full study cohort was made up of 110 or so healthy donors and 25 ankylosing spondylitis patients. Points the paper makes about the study in general: Blood from ankylosing spondylitis patients appeared to be characterized by a TCR beta motif made up of 8 or 9 highly homologous amino acid variants. In peripheral blood, the disease-linked clones were found at relatively low frequencies and had a CD8+ phenotype. Some motif variants were previously reported in synovial fluid and blood of reactive arthritis patients, suggesting common disease-initiation mechanisms. The disease-linked clones were reported as significantly enriched in matched synovial fluid samples from ankylosing spondylitis patients.

Sequencing relied on an Illumina HiSeq 2500. TCR beta libraries were prepared by quantitative 5'-RACE with molecular barcodes. Per the original workflow: A new computational method, built on a probabilistic model of VDJ rearrangement, was used to identify disease-linked TCR variants. TCRdb's own reprocessing of the public reads used fastp at Q25 and MiXCR and kept productive beta chains. All rows with the same CDR3 protein become a single entry with the most common DNA and genes. For this entry, the V and J calls and clone size follow TCRdb and not the study's own pipeline. The sample profile shows roughly 170,000 distinct CDR3 sequences; around 8.9% of them were found once. About 14% of the sample is taken by the ten largest.

Sequencing was performed on blood, either unsorted or a sorted T cell fraction (not recorded which). This TCR was recovered from a female donor with ankylosing spondylitis or in good health (not recorded which). The chain uses TRBV6-6 and TRBJ1-1; TRBD1 is a weak D gene call, 6 bases matching. The CDR3 protein: CASRPHRDTEAFF. The DNA sequence reads TGTGCCAGCAGGCCTCACAGGGACACTGAAGCTTTCTTT.